This TCR beta chain was sequenced for a study of T cell repertoires in cytomegalovirus infection. Study-wide context: CMV epitopes that were recently identified and HLA-C-restricted were used alongside well-studied HLA-B-restricted ones.

V was pared by 5 bases and J by 2 bases, with 6 bases of the junction left unmatched. Germline V lookup: CDR1 SGHVS, CDR2 FQNEAQ. This CDR3 region has 15 residues. TCRdb used MiXCR to reprocess the reads, holding one entry per CDR3 protein. Of 650,000 to 900,000 distinct CDR3 sequences in the sample, 32% are singletons; the top ten hold over 10%. Comments on this clonotype: Its antigen is as yet unknown.

General observations from the study: HLA-C-restricted, CMV-specific TCR beta clonotypes were dominant ex vivo.

This material consisted of cultured CD8+ T cells from PBMCs, taken from culture after CMV antigen stimulation. This TCR derives from a human donor in good health (CMV status not recorded). Some clones in this sample may be carry-over from other donors' samples. The chain couples TRBV7-8 to TRBJ2-1; TRBD1 matches at 7 bases. The CDR3 here is CASSVVQGPYNEQFF. CDR3 bases: TGTGCCAGCAGCGTGGTACAGGGGCCCTACAATGAGCAGTTCTTC.